The clone carrying this T cell receptor beta chain occurred once. Its antigen is not known. Both about-4-week and about-12-week second-dose recipients were combined. Using immunoSEQ multiplex PCR, the repertoire was profiled, and TCRdb retains in-frame clones only, with some absent. Altogether more than 95,000 clones are present, about 85% being singletons, with the ten largest covering about 4.4%. Losses at the gene ends were 0 bases for V and 2 bases for J; bases not matched to a gene: 3. Germline assignment: CDR1 SGHDT and CDR2 YYEEEE. The CDR3 has 16 amino acids. The source of the sample is a study of T cell responses to AZD1222 COVID-19 vaccine. Study results and limitations: The breadth and depth of Spike-specific TCRs increased once two AZD1222 doses had been given. Nearly half of spike-specific TCRs reportedly go after variant regions that carry no mutations. Most donors were white British, females outnumbered males, and clonal diversity was possibly underestimated.

The clonotype originates from an adult who received the AZD1222 COVID-19 vaccine. The source was peripheral blood, collected 28 days after the second AZD1222 dose. V and J are TRBV5-6 and TRBJ1-2, with 11 nucleotides matching TRBD1. CDR3 nucleotides: TGTGCCAGCAGCTTGGTAGGGACAGGGGGAAACTATGGCTACACCTTC. This encodes CASSLVGTGGNYGYTF.